The present entry profiles one T cell receptor beta chain with its context. The antigen remains undetermined. Given a much more abundant clone one base away, this may be a read error. V was pared by 10 bases and J by 0 bases, with 10 bases of the junction left unmatched. CDR3 size: 16 residues. Exclusion of a patient resulted from uncontrolled infection, other autoimmune disease, pregnancy or lactation. This entry is derived from a study of T cells in Graves' hyperthyroidism and ophthalmopathy. There were TCR beta CDR3 regions amplified from RNA transcripts. First-round RT-PCR with HTBI primers amplified the TCR CDR3 region. TCRdb passed the multiplex PCR reads through MiXCR, listing each CDR3 protein once. The sample records more than 350,000 distinct CDR3 sequences, about a sixth being singletons. Study observations and caveats: Blood also held most thyroid clonotypes expanded beyond 0.001.

V usage is TRBV12-3 or TRBV12-4 and J usage is TRBJ2-2; 8 bases map to TRBD1. The receptor comes from a woman aged 25-40 years with Graves' hyperthyroidism that later progressed to Graves' ophthalmopathy. Sequencing input: blood. CDR3 in amino acids: CANSDVDRANTGELFF. In DNA, the CDR3 is TGTGCCAACAGCGACGTGGACAGGGCGAACACCGGGGAGCTGTTTTTT.